This paragraph reports one TCR beta chain. In this sample, this clone turned up a few times. Its antigen is currently not known. The record has no base qualities; no much larger clone is one base away. TCR CDR3 regions were amplified from genomic DNA by multiplex PCR using the deep immunoSEQ assay. Genomic DNA extracted from each cell subset was distributed evenly over all wells of several immunoSEQ 96-well plates, and each plate served as one replicate. Each replicate PCR for sorted subsets received about 200 ng genomic DNA, equal to roughly 33,000 T cell genomes. Purified libraries were quantified with a Qubit 3.0 fluorometer, sized on a Bioanalyzer 2100, and re-quantified with the KAPA Library Quantification kit. A separate single-read 150-cycle Illumina NextSeq 550 flow cell was used to sequence each immunoSEQ 96-well plate. The source study handled its data this way. Because the immunoSEQ output included only junctional sequences and no quality scores, the filtering could not be the same as the filtering used for full-length reads. Sequences were annotated with PyIR, a Python wrapper for IgBLAST v1.9, using IMGT germline references to assign V/J genes and CDR3. Reads were filtered out if the reads had weak V/J assignments (E-value above 1e-6), no CDR3, stop codons, out-of-frame junctions, or ambiguous translated residues. V3J clonotypes were defined by identical inferred V gene, J gene, and CDR3 amino acid sequence. The percentage overlap between two repertoires was calculated by dividing the number of shared unique clonotypes by the size of the smaller repertoire. Richness of each repertoire was evaluated using RTK rarefaction, the Chao1 estimator, and Recon v2.1 estimates of unobserved clonotypes. Generation probabilities were computed with OLGA for all TCRbeta clonotypes obtained by the gDNA method from several donors. TCRdb took over this immuneACCESS table, retaining in-frame rearrangements with V and J assigned. Such tables are incomplete; in checked studies, under half of the missing clones stem from an unresolved V gene, and the remainder is unexplained. That table gives V, J and clone size, and the DNA gave D and trimming. A total of 1,100,000 or so clones appear in this sample, around 78% of them only once. The ten largest clones add up to 0.5% to 0.6% of the sample.

This specimen belongs to a study of shared clonotypes between healthy human individuals (dated by TCRdb to about 2020). With regard to the full study: The cohort comprised a couple of women and a few men aged 18 to 49 years. For each donor, three plates each were used for CD4 naive and CD4 memory, two plates were used for CD8 naive, and one plate was used for CD8 memory. To estimate repertoire size and how much clonotypes are shared between individuals, the study performed deep sequencing of blood TCR repertoires from roughly five healthy adults. Libraries were prepared and TCR repertoires were sequenced by different laboratories using diverse techniques, in order to increase sequencing depth and limit assay-specific biases. Leukapheresis yielded between about 0.8 and 9.5 billion PBMCs per donor. Beyond this particular receptor, the publication reports: Naive subsets generally had larger estimated clonotype richness than memory subsets. Rarefaction of sorted-subset datasets indicated incomplete sequencing despite the large sequencing depth. Approximately 5% of naive CD4, 3% to 4% of naive CD8, approximately 2% of memory CD4, and less than 0.45% of memory CD8 clonotypes were shared across several donors. Based on pairwise subsampling, the degree of clonotype sharing among donors was expected to be affected by sequencing depth. Only blood was sampled, and tissue TCR repertoires likely differ from those in blood. Higher generation probabilities were observed for clonotypes shared by all four sorted-subset donors than for non-shared clonotypes. Because the study included only a small number of donors, the genetic and exposure-history diversity represented was limited.

V is cut by 3 bases and J by 6 bases, and the space between the germline ends is 10 bases. Sequences SGHTA (CDR1) and FQGNSA (CDR2) are obtained from the germline V gene. Reading from cysteine to phenylalanine, the CDR3 counts 13 amino acids. Only the CDR3 DNA stays, 39 bases, in frame from base 1. The donors were healthy, HIV-negative adults with no recently reported acute infections or vaccinations. All donors were Caucasian adults living in Nashville, Tennessee, USA. CD4+ T cells were enriched by magnetic negative selection, after which naive cells were positively selected on CD45RA and the negative fraction was taken as the memory subset. Blood was collected by leukapheresis, and PBMCs were isolated by Ficoll-Histopaque density gradient centrifugation and then cryopreserved in liquid nitrogen vapor phase. Analytical flow cytometry was used to check the purity and quantity of each magnetically sorted T cell population. Genomic DNA was isolated from every sorted fraction and measured by UV absorbance on a Nanodrop 2000c.

This chain is built from TRBV7-2 and TRBJ2-3; tentative D gene TRBD2, with 6 bases matching. The sequenced sample was memory CD4+ T cells from PBMCs. The cell subset or site label, read with the paper, signifies: CD45RA-negative fraction. This receptor was identified in a young man in good health. Some clones in this sample may be carry-over from other donors' samples. The base sequence is TGTGCCAGCAGCTTCATGGAGGGGGATACGCAGTATTTT. Its protein is CASSFMEGDTQYF. Joined to the reference TRBV7-2 and TRBJ2-3 proteins, this CDR3 gives the full variable domain: GAGVSQSPSNKVTEKGKDVELRCDPISGHTALYWYRQSLGQGLEFLIYFQGNSAPDKSGLPSDRFSAERTGGSVSTLTIQRTQQEDSAVYLCASSFMEGDTQYFGPGTRLTVL.